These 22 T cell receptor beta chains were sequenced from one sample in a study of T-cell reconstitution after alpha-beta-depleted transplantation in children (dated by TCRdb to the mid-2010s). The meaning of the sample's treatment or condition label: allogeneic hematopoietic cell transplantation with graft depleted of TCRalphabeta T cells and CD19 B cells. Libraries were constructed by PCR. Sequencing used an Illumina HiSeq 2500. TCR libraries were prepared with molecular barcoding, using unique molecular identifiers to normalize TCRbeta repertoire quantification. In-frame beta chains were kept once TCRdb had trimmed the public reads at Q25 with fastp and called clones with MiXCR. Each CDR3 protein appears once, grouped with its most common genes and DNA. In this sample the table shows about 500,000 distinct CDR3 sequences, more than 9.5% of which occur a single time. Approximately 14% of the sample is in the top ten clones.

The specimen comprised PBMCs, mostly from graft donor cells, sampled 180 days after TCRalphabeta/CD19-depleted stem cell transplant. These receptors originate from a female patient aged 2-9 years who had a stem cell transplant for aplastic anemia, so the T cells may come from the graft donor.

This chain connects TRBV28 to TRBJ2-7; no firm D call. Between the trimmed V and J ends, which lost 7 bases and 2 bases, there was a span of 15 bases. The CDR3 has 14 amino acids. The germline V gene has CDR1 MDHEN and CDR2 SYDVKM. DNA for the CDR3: TGTGCCAGCATGGTTAGAGATCCCCCCTACGAGCAGTACTTC. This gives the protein CASMVRDPPYEQYF. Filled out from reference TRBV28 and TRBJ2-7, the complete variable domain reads DVKVTQSSRYLVKRTGEKVFLECVQDMDHENMFWYRQDPGLGLRLIYFSYDVKMKEKGDIPEGYSVSREKKERFSLILESASTNQTSMYLCASMVRDPPYEQYFGPGTRLTVT.

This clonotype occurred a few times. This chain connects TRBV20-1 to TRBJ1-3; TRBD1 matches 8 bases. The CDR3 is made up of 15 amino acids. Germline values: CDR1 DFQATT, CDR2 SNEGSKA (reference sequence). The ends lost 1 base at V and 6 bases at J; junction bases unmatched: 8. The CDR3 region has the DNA TGCAGTGCTAGAGGGAACAGGGGGAAGGAAAACACCATATATTTT. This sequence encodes CSARGNRGKENTIYF.

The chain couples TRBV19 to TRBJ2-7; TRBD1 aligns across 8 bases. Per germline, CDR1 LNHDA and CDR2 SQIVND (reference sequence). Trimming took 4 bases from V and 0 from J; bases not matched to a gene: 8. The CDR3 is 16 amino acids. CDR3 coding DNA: TGTGCCAGTAGTACCATCCGGGACAGGATCTCCTACGAGCAGTACTTC. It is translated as CASSTIRDRISYEQYF.

CDR3 nucleotide sequence: TGCAGTGAATCCACACACACCTATGGCTACACCTTC. It yields the protein CSESTHTYGYTF. V and J are TRBV20-1 and TRBJ1-2; D not resolved. Per the germline V gene, CDR1 is DFQATT and CDR2 is SNEGSKA (reference sequence). Trimming removed 7 bases at V and 4 bases at J, with 13 bases between. The CDR3 spans 12 residues.

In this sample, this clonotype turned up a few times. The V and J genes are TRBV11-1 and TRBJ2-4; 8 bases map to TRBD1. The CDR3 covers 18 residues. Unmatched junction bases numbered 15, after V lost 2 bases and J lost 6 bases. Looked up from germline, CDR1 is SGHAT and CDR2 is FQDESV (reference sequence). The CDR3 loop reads CASSLRVTGDPRGNIQYF. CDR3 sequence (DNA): TGTGCCAGCAGCTTAAGAGTGACAGGGGACCCTCGTGGAAACATTCAGTACTTC. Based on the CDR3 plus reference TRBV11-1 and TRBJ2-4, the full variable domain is EAEVAQSPRYKITEKSQAVAFWCDPISGHATLYWYRQILGQGPELLVQFQDESVVDDSQLPKDRFSAERLKGVDSTLKIQPAELGDSAMYLCASSLRVTGDPRGNIQYFGAGTRLSVL.

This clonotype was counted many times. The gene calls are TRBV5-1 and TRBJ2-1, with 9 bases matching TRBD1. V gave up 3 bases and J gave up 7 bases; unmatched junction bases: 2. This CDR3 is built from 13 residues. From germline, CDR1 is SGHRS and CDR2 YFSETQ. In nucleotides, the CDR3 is TGCGCCAGCAGCTCAGACAGGGGGAATGAGCAGTTCTTC. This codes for CASSSDRGNEQFF.

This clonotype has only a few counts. The CDR3 spells CATSDTGPNIQYF. The CDR3 region has the DNA TGTGCCACCAGTGATACAGGACCAAACATTCAGTACTTC. The chain joins TRBV24-1 to TRBJ2-4, with a tentative D call TRBD1 (5 bases). V lost 3 bases and J lost 6, with 8 bases in between. The germline V gene has CDR1 KGHDR and CDR2 SFDVKD. The CDR3 is 13 residues long.

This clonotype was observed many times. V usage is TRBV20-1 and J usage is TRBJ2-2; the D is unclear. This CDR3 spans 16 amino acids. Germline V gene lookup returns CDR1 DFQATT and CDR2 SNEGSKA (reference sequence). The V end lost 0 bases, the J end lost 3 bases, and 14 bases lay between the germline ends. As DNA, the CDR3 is TGCAGTGCTAGAGATGACCTAGATGGGCACACCGGGGAGCTGTTTTTT. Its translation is CSARDDLDGHTGELFF.

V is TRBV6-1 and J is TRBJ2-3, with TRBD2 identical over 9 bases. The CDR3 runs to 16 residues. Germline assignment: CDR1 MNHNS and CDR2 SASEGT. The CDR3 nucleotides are TGTGGGGGGAGCGGGAGGCCCTATCCTCTCACAGATACGCAGTATTTT. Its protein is CGGSGRPYPLTDTQYF.

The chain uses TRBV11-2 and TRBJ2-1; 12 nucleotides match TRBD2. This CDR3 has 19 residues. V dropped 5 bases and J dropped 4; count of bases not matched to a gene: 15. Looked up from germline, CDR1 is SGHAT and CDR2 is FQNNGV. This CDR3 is CASSRGLAGFRRGYNEQFF. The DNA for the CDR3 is TGTGCCAGCAGCCGCGGACTAGCGGGATTCCGGAGGGGATACAATGAGCAGTTCTTC.

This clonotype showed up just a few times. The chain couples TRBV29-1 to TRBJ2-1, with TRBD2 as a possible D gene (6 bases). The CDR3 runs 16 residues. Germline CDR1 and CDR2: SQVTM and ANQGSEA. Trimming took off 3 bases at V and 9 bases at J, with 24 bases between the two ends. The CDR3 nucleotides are TGCAGCGTTGACCTACAGAGACTAGTATCCGCCACTGAGCAGTTCTTC. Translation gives CSVDLQRLVSATEQFF.

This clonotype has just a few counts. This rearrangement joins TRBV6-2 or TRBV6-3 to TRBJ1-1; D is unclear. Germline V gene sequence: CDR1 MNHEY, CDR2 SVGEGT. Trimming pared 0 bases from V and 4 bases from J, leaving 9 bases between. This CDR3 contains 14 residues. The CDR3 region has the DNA TGTGCCAGCAGTTACTCTCGAGGCGGCACTGAAGCTTTCTTT. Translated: CASSYSRGGTEAFF.

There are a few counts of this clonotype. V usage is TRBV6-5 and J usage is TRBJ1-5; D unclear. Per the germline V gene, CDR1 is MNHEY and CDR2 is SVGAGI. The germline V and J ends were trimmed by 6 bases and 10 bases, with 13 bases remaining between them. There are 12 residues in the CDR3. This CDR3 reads CASSWLWRPQHF. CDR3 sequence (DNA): TGTGCCAGCAGCTGGCTCTGGCGTCCCCAGCATTTT.

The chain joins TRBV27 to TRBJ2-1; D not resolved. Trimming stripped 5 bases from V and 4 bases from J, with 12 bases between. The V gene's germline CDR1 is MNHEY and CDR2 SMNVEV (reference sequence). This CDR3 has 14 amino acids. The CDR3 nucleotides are TGTGCCAGCAGTCCCCCTTGGCCGTACAATGAGCAGTTCTTC. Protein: CASSPPWPYNEQFF.

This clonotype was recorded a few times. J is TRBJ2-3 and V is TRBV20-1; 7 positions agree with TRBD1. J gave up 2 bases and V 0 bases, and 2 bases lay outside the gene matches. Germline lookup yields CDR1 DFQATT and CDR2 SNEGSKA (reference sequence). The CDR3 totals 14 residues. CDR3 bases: TGCAGTGCTAGAGAAGGGACAGTCACAGATACGCAGTATTTT. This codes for CSAREGTVTDTQYF.

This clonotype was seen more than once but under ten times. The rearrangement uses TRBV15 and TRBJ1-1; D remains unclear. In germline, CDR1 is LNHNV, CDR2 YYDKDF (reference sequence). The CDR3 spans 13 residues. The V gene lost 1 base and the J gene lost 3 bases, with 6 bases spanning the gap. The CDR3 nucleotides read TGTGCCACCAGCAGAGTGGAGGACACTGAAGCTTTCTTT. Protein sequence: CATSRVEDTEAFF.

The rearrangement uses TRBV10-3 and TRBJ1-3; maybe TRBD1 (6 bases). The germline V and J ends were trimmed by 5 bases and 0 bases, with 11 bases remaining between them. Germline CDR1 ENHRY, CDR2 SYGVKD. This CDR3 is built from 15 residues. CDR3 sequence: CAISPGQHSGNTIYF. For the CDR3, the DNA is TGTGCCATCAGTCCGGGACAACACTCTGGAAACACCATATATTTT.

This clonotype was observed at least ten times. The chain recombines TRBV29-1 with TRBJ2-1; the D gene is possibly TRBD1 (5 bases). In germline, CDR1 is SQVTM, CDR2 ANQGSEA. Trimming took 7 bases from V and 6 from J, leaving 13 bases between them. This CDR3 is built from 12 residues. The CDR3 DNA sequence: TGCAGCGCTACTGGGCAGGGCAATGAGCAGTTCTTC. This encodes CSATGQGNEQFF.

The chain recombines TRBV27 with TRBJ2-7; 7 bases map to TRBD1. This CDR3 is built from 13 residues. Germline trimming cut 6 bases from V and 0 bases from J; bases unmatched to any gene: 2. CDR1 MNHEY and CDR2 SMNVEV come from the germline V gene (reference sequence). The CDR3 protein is CASRRQGSYEQYF. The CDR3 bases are TGTGCCAGCAGAAGACAGGGCTCCTACGAGCAGTACTTC.

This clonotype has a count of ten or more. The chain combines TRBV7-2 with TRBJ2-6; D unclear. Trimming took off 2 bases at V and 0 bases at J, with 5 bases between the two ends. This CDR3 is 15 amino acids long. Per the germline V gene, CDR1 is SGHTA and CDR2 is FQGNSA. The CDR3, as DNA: TGTGCCAGCAGCTTACGAGCCTCTGGGGCCAACGTCCTGACTTTC. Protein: CASSLRASGANVLTF.

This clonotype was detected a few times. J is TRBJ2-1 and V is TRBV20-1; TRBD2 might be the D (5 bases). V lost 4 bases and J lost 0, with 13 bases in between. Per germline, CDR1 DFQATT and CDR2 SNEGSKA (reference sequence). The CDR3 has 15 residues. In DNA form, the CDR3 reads TGCAGTGCTACGAGGACTCTAAGCTCCTACAATGAGCAGTTCTTC. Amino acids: CSATRTLSSYNEQFF.

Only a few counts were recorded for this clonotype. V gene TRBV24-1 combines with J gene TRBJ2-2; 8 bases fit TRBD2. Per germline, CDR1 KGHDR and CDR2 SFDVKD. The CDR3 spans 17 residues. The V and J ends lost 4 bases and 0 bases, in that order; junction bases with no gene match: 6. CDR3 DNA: TGTGCCACCAGTGACCCGGGGGGGGTCCCGAACACCGGGGAGCTGTTTTTT. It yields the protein CATSDPGGVPNTGELFF.